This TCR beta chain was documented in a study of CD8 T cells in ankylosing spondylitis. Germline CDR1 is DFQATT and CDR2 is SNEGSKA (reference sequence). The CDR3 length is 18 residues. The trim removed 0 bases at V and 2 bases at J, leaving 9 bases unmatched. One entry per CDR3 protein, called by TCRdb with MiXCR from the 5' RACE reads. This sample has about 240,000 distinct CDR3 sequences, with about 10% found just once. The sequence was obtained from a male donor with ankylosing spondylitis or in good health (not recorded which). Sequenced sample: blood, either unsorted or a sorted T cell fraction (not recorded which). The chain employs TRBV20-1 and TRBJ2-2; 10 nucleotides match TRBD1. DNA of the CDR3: TGCAGTGCTAGAGATCATCGGGACAGGGGCATTAACACCGGGGAGCTGTTTTTT. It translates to CSARDHRDRGINTGELFF.